This T cell receptor beta chain was retrieved from a study of blood T cell repertoires in COVID-19. Study details: Acute and convalescent COVID-19 specimens originated in the United States, Italy and Spain. PBMCs, B-cell-depleted T cells, or T cells provided the cDNA or gDNA that made up the material.

This CDR3 is 15 amino acids long. V was cut by 5 bases and J by 8 bases, with 19 bases left in between. Germline CDR1 LNHNV, CDR2 YYDKDF (reference sequence). The sample holds one count of this clone. Seattle participants joined during active infection and were tracked over time. Using immunoSEQ multiplex PCR, the repertoire was profiled, and TCRdb retains in-frame clones only, with some absent. Among 300,000 to 350,000 clones listed, roughly 87% were seen once. The sample was peripheral blood. The chain joins TRBV15 to TRBJ2-1, with a tentative D call TRBD2 (7 bases). The receptor comes from a man aged 25 to 40 with COVID-19, enrolled during active disease. The chain's CDR3 is CATSAMRGGYDEQFF. CDR3 DNA sequence: TGTGCCACCAGCGCCATGAGGGGGGGGTACGATGAGCAGTTCTTC.